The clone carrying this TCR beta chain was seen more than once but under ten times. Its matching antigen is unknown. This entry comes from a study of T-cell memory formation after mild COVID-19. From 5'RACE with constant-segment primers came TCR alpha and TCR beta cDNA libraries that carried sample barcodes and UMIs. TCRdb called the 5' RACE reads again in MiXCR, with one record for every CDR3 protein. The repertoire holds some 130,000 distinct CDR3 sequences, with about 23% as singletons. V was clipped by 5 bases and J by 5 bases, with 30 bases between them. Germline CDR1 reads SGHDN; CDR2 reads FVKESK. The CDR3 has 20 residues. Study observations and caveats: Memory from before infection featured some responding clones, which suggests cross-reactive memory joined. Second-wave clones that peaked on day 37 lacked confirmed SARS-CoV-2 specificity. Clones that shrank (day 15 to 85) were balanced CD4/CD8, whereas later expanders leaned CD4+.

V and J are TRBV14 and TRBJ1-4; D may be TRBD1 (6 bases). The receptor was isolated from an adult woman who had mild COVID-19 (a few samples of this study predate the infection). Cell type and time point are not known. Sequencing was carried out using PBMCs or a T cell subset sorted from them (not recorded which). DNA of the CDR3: TGTGCCAGCAGCTCTCGAACTCAGGGGAGAACCCTGGGGGCCAATGAAAAACTGTTTTTT. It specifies CASSSRTQGRTLGANEKLFF.